The 14 T cell receptor beta chains reported below all come from one sample, sequenced in a study of T cell responses to AZD1222 COVID-19 vaccine. TCRdb keeps only in-frame clones here, not all; method: immunoSEQ multiplex PCR. The data show some 100,000 clones, about nine tenths seen once. This sample comprised peripheral blood, obtained on day 0 of AZD1222 vaccination. The receptors come from an adult in good health.

The chain joins TRBV28 to TRBJ2-5, with a weak D call TRBD2 (6 bases). Trimming pared 6 bases from V and 4 bases from J, leaving 18 bases between. Germline V lookup: CDR1 MDHEN, CDR2 SYDVKM. CDR3 length: 15 residues. CDR3 sequence reads: CASRPPGLKSETQYF. CDR3 nucleotides: TGTGCCAGCAGGCCCCCGGGACTCAAATCAGAGACCCAGTACTTC.

The chain has TRBV4-1 and TRBJ1-2; D not certain. Deletions cut 0 bases from V and 1 base from J, with 6 bases between. Per the germline V gene, CDR1 is MGHRA and CDR2 is YSYEKL. The CDR3 length is 14 residues. The CDR3 DNA follows: TGCGCCAGCAGCCAAGATACGAGTAACTATGGCTACACCTTC. Its translation is CASSQDTSNYGYTF.

The chain recombines TRBV6-5 with TRBJ1-6; D is ambiguous. V was cut by 3 bases and J by 9 bases, with 9 bases left in between. Germline V gives CDR1 MNHEY, CDR2 SVGAGI. The CDR3 length is 13 residues. In nucleotides, the CDR3 is TGTGCCAGCAGTTATTCCCCGAGTTCACCCCTCCACTTT. Translating it yields CASSYSPSSPLHF.

This sequence joins TRBV7-8 and TRBJ2-7, with 7 bases fitting TRBD2. The J segment lost 3 bases and the V segment lost 4 bases, leaving 9 bases of the junction unmatched. CDR3 size: 15 residues. Germline V gives CDR1 SGHVS, CDR2 FQNEAQ. DNA of the CDR3: TGTGCCAGCAGCTCAAGACGAGGGAGGGGCTACGAGCAGTACTTC. Its protein product is CASSSRRGRGYEQYF.

This CDR3 reads CASSLGGNSNQPQHF. The CDR3 DNA reads TGTGCCAGCAGTTTAGGGGGTAATAGCAATCAGCCCCAGCATTTT. The rearrangement uses TRBV28 and TRBJ1-5; weak D call: TRBD1 (5 bases). V lost 2 bases to trimming and J lost 0 bases, with 8 bases between them. Looked up from germline, CDR1 is MDHEN and CDR2 is SYDVKM. This CDR3 is 15 amino acids long.

The chain links TRBV6-6 to TRBJ2-7; TRBD2 matches at 11 bases. CDR1 is MNHNY, CDR2 SVGAGI, per germline (reference sequence). The CDR3 consists of 15 residues. V lost 2 bases and J lost 7; bases outside the gene matches: 7. In DNA form, the CDR3 reads TGTGCCAGCAGTTACGCTACTAGCGGGAGTAATGAGCAGTACTTC. Its translation: CASSYATSGSNEQYF.

This chain links TRBV28 with TRBJ1-2; 7 nucleotides agree with TRBD1. The junction had 6 bases not matched to a gene; V was cut back by 6 bases and J by 2 bases. Germline V gene lookup returns CDR1 MDHEN and CDR2 SYDVKM. The CDR3 is 14 residues long. CDR3 bases: TGTGCCAGCAGCTTGCTACAGGGGAACTATGGCTACACCTTC. Translating it yields CASSLLQGNYGYTF.

This clone showed up just once. The chain carries TRBV29-1 and TRBJ2-1; TRBD2 matches 7 bases. CDR1 and CDR2 (germline): SQVTM, ANQGSEA. Losses at the gene ends were 4 bases for V and 3 bases for J; bases not matched to a gene: 9. This CDR3 spans 15 amino acids. This CDR3 is CSVVLEIAGYNEQFF. In DNA form, the CDR3 reads TGCAGCGTTGTCCTGGAGATAGCGGGCTACAATGAGCAGTTCTTC.

The chain has TRBV6-5 and TRBJ2-1; tentative D call: TRBD1 (6 bases). V lost 5 bases and J lost 5, with 16 bases in between. Germline loops: CDR1 MNHEY, CDR2 SVGAGI. This CDR3 is 15 amino acids long. The CDR3 loop is CASSITGPGNNEQFF. The CDR3 DNA is TGTGCCAGCAGTATCACAGGGCCAGGAAACAATGAGCAGTTCTTC.

The chain links TRBV11-2 to TRBJ2-1, with D possibly being TRBD1 or TRBD2 (5 bases each). This CDR3 has 15 amino acids. Trimming stripped 2 bases from V and 6 bases from J, with 14 bases between. Germline values: CDR1 SGHAT, CDR2 FQNNGV. CDR3 DNA: TGTGCCAGCAGCTTAATGGGGGTAGGGATCAATGAGCAGTTCTTC. Translated, it gives CASSLMGVGINEQFF. The whole variable domain, filled in from reference TRBV11-2 and TRBJ2-1, reads EAGVAQSPRYKIIEKRQSVAFWCNPISGHATLYWYQQILGQGPKLLIQFQNNGVVDDSQLPKDRFSAERLKGVDSTLKIQPAKLEDSAVYLCASSLMGVGINEQFFGPGTRLTVL.

The chain employs TRBV7-2 and TRBJ1-5; no clear D. Germline V CDR1 and CDR2: SGHTA, FQGNSA. The CDR3 extends over 13 amino acids. Trimming removed 6 bases from V and 1 base from J, with 7 bases in between. The CDR3 region is CASSRESNQPQHF. CDR3 in DNA: TGTGCCAGCAGTAGGGAAAGCAATCAGCCCCAGCATTTT.

The rearrangement links TRBV5-1 to TRBJ2-1, with D hard to call. V lost 3 bases and J lost 5, with 12 bases in between. This CDR3 is built from 14 residues. Looked up from germline, CDR1 is SGHRS and CDR2 is YFSETQ. The CDR3 DNA reads TGCGCCAGCAGCTCCGATACAGTAAACAATGAGCAGTTCTTC. Its protein is CASSSDTVNNEQFF.

The rearrangement joins TRBV19 to TRBJ2-7; no clear D gene. The germline V gene encodes CDR1 LNHDA and CDR2 SQIVND (reference sequence). The CDR3 runs 15 residues. V was pared by 1 base and J by 0 bases, with 10 bases between. In nucleotides, the CDR3 is TGTGCCAGTAGTATAGGAGAAGGCGGCTCCTACGAGCAGTACTTC. Its protein is CASSIGEGGSYEQYF.

This rearrangement joins TRBV29-1 to TRBJ2-3; 7 nucleotides match TRBD2. The CDR3 runs to 12 residues. The germline gives CDR1 SQVTM, CDR2 ANQGSEA. The ends lost 8 bases at V and 2 bases at J; junction bases unmatched: 4. CDR3 amino acids: CSWGGVTDTQYF. The CDR3 bases are TGCAGCTGGGGGGGAGTCACAGATACGCAGTATTTT.